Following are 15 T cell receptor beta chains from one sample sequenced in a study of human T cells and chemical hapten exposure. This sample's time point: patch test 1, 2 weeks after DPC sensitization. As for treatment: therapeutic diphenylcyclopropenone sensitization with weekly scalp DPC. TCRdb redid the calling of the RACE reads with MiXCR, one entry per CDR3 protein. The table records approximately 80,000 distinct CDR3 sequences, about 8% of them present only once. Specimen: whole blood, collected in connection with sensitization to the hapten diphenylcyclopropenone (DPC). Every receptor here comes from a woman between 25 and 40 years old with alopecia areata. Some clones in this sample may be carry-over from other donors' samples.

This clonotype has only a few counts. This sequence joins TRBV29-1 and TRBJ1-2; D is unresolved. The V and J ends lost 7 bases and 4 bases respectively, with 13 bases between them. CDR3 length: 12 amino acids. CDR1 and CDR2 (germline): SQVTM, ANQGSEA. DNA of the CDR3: TGCAGCGGCGACGACGGCCGCTATGGCTACACCTTC. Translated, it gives CSGDDGRYGYTF.

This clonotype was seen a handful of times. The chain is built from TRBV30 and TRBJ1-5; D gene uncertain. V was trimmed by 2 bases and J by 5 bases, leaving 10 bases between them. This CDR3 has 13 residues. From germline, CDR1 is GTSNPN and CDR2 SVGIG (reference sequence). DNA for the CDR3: TGTGCCTGGAGTACTTCTTTGCATCAGCCCCAGCATTTT. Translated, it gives CAWSTSLHQPQHF. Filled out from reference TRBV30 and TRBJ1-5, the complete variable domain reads SQTIHQWPATLVQPVGSPLSLECTVEGTSNPNLYWYRQAAGRGLQLLFYSVGIGQISSEVPQNLSASRPQDRQFILSSKKLLLSDSGFYLCAWSTSLHQPQHFGDGTRLSIL.

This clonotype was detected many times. CDR3 nucleotides: TGTGCCAGCAGCCAAGGTGGCACCAGTGGAGAGACCCAGTACTTC. Protein: CASSQGGTSGETQYF. The chain recombines TRBV3-1 with TRBJ2-5, with D hard to call. Deletions cut 1 base from V and 4 bases from J, with 13 bases between. CDR1 is LGHDT and CDR2 is YNNKEL in the germline V gene (reference sequence). CDR3 length: 15 residues.

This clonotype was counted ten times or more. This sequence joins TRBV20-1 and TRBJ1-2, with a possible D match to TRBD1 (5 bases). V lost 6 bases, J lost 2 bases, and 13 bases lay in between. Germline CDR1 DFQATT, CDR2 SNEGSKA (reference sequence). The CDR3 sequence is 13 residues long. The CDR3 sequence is CSALGTGNYGYTF. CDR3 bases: TGCAGTGCATTAGGGACGGGAAACTATGGCTACACCTTC.

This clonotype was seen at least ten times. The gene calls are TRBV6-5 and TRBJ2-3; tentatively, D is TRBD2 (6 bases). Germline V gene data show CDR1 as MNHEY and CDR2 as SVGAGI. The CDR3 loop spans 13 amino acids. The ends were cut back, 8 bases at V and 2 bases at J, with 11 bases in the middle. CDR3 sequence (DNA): TGTGCCAGCGTGGGACTGTACACAGATACGCAGTATTTT. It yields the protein CASVGLYTDTQYF.

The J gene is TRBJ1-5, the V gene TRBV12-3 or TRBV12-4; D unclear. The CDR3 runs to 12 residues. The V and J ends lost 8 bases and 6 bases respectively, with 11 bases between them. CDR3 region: CASQMGSQPQHF. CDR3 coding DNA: TGTGCCAGCCAAATGGGATCTCAGCCCCAGCATTTT.

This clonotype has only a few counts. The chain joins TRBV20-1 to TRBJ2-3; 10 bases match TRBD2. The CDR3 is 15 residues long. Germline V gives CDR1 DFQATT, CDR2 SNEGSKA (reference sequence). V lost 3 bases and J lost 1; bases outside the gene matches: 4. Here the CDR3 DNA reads TGCAGTGCTAGTTCTCTAGCGGGGGGCACAGATACGCAGTATTTT. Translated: CSASSLAGGTDTQYF.

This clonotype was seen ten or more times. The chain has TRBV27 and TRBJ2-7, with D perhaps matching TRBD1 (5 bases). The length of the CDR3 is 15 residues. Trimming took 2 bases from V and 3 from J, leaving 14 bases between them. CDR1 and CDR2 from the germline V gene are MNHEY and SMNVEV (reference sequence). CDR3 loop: CASSLRPGLGYEQYF. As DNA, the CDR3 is TGTGCCAGCAGTTTACGCCCAGGGTTAGGCTACGAGCAGTACTTC.

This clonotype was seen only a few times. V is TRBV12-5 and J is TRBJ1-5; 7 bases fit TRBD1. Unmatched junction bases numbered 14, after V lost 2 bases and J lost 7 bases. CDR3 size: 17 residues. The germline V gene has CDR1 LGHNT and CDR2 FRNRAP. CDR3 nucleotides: TGTGCTAGTGGTTTGCCAACGACAGGGAGGTGGGGACAGCCCCAGCATTTT. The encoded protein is CASGLPTTGRWGQPQHF. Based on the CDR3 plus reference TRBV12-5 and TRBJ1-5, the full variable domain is DARVTQTPRHKVTEMGQEVTMRCQPILGHNTVFWYRQTMMQGLELLAYFRNRAPLDDSGMPKDRFSAEMPDATLATLKIQPSEPRDSAVYFCASGLPTTGRWGQPQHFGDGTRLSIL.

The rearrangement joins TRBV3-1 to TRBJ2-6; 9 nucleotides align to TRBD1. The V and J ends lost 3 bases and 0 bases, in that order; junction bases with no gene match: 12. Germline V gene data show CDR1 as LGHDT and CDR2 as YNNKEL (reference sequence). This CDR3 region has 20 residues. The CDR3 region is CASSHLTQGALLSGANVLTF. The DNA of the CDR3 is TGTGCCAGCAGCCATCTCACACAGGGGGCCCTTCTCTCTGGGGCCAACGTCCTGACTTTC.

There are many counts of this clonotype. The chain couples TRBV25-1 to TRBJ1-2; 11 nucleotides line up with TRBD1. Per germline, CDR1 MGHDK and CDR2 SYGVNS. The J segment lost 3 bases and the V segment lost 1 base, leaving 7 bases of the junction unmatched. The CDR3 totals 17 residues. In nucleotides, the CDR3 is TGTGCCAGCAGTGAATTCGGGCGGACAGGGGGCTACTATGGCTACACCTTC. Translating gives CASSEFGRTGGYYGYTF.

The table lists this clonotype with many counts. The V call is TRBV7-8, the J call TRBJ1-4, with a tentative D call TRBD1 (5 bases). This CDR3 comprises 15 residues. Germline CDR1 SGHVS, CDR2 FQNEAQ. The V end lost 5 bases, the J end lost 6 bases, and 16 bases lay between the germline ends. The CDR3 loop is CASSPGTAIHEKLFF. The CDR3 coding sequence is TGTGCCAGCAGCCCTGGGACCGCGATTCATGAAAAACTGTTTTTT.

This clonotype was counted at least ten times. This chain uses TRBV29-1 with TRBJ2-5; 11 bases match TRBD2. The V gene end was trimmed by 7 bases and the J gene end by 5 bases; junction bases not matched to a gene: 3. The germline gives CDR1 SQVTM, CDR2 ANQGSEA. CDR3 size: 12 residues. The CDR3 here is CSATSGGETQYF. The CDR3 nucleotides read TGCAGCGCTACTAGCGGGGGCGAGACCCAGTACTTC.

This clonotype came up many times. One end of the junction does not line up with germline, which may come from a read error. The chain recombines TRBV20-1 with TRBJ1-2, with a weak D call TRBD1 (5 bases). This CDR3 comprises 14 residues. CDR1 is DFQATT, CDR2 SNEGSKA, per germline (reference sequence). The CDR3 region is CSARGSLAGYGYTF. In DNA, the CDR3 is TGCAGTGCCAGAGGATCCCTCGCAGGGTATGGCTACACCTTC.

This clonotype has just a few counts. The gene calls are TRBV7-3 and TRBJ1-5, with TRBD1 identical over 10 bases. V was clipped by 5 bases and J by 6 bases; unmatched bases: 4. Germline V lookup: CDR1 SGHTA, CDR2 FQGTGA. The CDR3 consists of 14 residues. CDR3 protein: CASSETGGGQPQHF. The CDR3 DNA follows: TGTGCCAGCAGCGAGACAGGGGGCGGTCAGCCCCAGCATTTT.